In this sample, the clone carrying this T cell receptor (beta chain) turned up a few times. Its antigen remains unknown. Researchers attached unique molecular identifiers to individual cDNA molecules. TCRdb reprocessed the 5' RACE reads via MiXCR and lists one record per CDR3 protein. The data contain some 49,000 distinct CDR3 sequences, roughly 8.2% of them seen just once; the ten biggest clones take up roughly 4.2%. This entry is derived from a study of early T cells in non-severe SARS-CoV-2 infection. On the study more broadly: It was bulk RNA from unsorted whole blood that was sequenced, and the chains were unpaired.

Whole-study results and caveats: VDJdb-based matching was biased toward anti-spike CD8 responses and missed private and CD4 specificities.

CDR1 and CDR2 from the germline V gene are SGHDT and YYEEEE. The ends lost 3 bases at V and 6 bases at J; junction bases unmatched: 2. This CDR3 is 15 amino acids long. The sequence was collected from an adult who was a healthcare worker with PCR-confirmed SARS-CoV-2 infection or an uninfected control (not recorded which). This chain links TRBV5-6 with TRBJ2-2; 13 positions match TRBD2. The sample comprised whole blood. The CDR3 region is CASSWTSGSAGELFF. The DNA of the CDR3 is TGTGCCAGCAGCTGGACTAGCGGGAGTGCCGGGGAGCTGTTTTTT.